Below, 20 T cell receptor beta chains from the same sample are listed, as sequenced in a study of T cell repertoires in cytomegalovirus infection. Their antigens are not known. TCRdb analysed the reads with MiXCR anew, one entry per CDR3 protein. The sample has hundreds of thousands of distinct CDR3 sequences; less than 40% are singletons. This material consisted of cultured CD8+ T cells from PBMCs, taken from culture after CMV antigen stimulation. These TCRs come from a human donor in good health (CMV status not recorded). Some clones in this sample may be carry-over from other donors' samples.

This clonotype was detected only a few times. The chain uses TRBV7-6 and TRBJ2-2; 7 nucleotides match TRBD2. Germline V gives CDR1 SGHVS, CDR2 FNYEAQ. The ends lost 2 bases at V and 4 bases at J; junction bases unmatched: 16. The CDR3 length is 19 residues. The CDR3 nucleotides read TGTGCCAGCAGCTTATCCAGCGGGGTTGGTCTGCTTAGCACCGGGGAGCTGTTTTTT. Amino acids: CASSLSSGVGLLSTGELFF.

The chain employs TRBV6-1 and TRBJ1-6; D possibly corresponds to TRBD1 (5 bases). V lost 4 bases and J 0 bases, leaving 13 bases between the germline ends. Germline lookup yields CDR1 MNHNS and CDR2 SASEGT. The CDR3 consists of 17 residues. CDR3 DNA: TGTGCCAGCAGTGGAATGGACATCCACTCCTATAATTCACCCCTCCACTTT. It is translated as CASSGMDIHSYNSPLHF.

This clonotype was found a few times. The J gene is TRBJ2-1, the V gene TRBV7-6; 16 nucleotides agree with TRBD2. The CDR3 totals 17 residues. The V segment lost 1 base and the J segment 9 bases; nucleotides outside the gene matches: 6. The germline V gene encodes CDR1 SGHVS and CDR2 FNYEAQ. CDR3 protein: CASSLGGTSGGAGEQFF. In DNA form, the CDR3 reads TGTGCCAGCAGCTTAGGTGGGACTAGCGGGGGGGCTGGTGAGCAGTTCTTC.

This clonotype was detected only a few times. The V and J genes are TRBV19 and TRBJ2-7; 9 positions match TRBD1. Germline CDR1 and CDR2: LNHDA and SQIVND (reference sequence). The V gene end was trimmed by 8 bases and the J gene end by 4 bases; junction bases not matched to a gene: 6. This CDR3 contains 13 residues. Here the CDR3 reads CASPEDRGYEQYV. The DNA for the CDR3 is TGTGCCAGTCCTGAGGACAGGGGTTACGAGCAGTACGTC.

The chain has TRBV19 and TRBJ1-6; 8 bases are a match to TRBD1. The V gene end was trimmed by 3 bases and the J gene end by 3 bases; junction bases not matched to a gene: 7. The CDR3 loop spans 17 amino acids. The germline V gene has CDR1 LNHDA and CDR2 SQIVND (reference sequence). The CDR3 bases are TGTGCCAGTAGTATGTCGACAGGGGATTTCTATAATTCACCCCTCCACTTT. It encodes CASSMSTGDFYNSPLHF.

The genes are TRBV9 and TRBJ2-3; D possibly corresponds to TRBD1 (6 bases). The CDR3 has 16 amino acids. Germline CDR1 and CDR2: SGDLS and YYNGEE. Trimming cost V 4 bases and J 0 bases, with 15 bases left between them. This CDR3 is CASSPWTALSTDTQYF. CDR3 DNA: TGTGCCAGCAGCCCCTGGACAGCCCTCAGCACAGATACGCAGTATTTT.

The rearrangement joins TRBV12-3 or TRBV12-4 to TRBJ1-1; no clear D. This CDR3 comprises 13 residues. V lost 7 bases and J lost 7, with 16 bases in between. Written as DNA, the CDR3 is TGTGCCAGCAATACAGCCACGCTGAATGAAGCTTTCTTT. Translating it yields CASNTATLNEAFF.

This clonotype was detected only a few times. This chain uses TRBV7-9 with TRBJ1-4; D is perhaps TRBD1 (5 bases). The CDR3 sequence is 15 residues long. CDR1 and CDR2 from the germline V gene are SEHNR and FQNEAQ (reference sequence). The V gene lost 1 base and the J gene lost 6 bases, with 12 bases spanning the gap. The CDR3 DNA reads as TGTGCCAGCAGCTTAGAAGGACAAACCCATGAAAAACTGTTTTTT. This sequence encodes CASSLEGQTHEKLFF.

The chain carries TRBV19 and TRBJ2-1; possible D gene TRBD2, 6 bases. The CDR3 consists of 15 residues. CDR1 and CDR2 (germline): LNHDA, SQIVND (reference sequence). V gave up 6 bases and J gave up 10 bases, with 22 bases separating them. DNA of the CDR3: TGTGCCAGTAGCCCTAAGGCCGGGGGATGGAACGAGCAGTTCTTC. Encoded protein: CASSPKAGGWNEQFF.

The rearrangement joins TRBV10-3 to TRBJ1-3; D is unclear. Between the trimmed V and J ends, which lost 4 bases and 5 bases, there was a span of 3 bases. The CDR3 runs to 11 residues. Germline V gives CDR1 ENHRY, CDR2 SYGVKD. CDR3 nucleotide sequence: TGTGCCATCAGTGTCCGAAACACCATATATTTT. It encodes CAISVRNTIYF.

About this clonotype itself: A much larger clone sits a single nucleotide away, making a read error possible. The rearrangement joins TRBV12-3 or TRBV12-4 to TRBJ2-6; TRBD1 matches 10 bases. The CDR3 runs 22 residues. The trim removed 6 bases at V and 0 bases at J, leaving 20 bases unmatched. DNA of the CDR3: TGTGCCAGCAGGTCGACAGGGGGCAGTGAAGATCACGCCTTCTCTGGGGCCAACGTCCTGACTTTC. It is translated as CASRSTGGSEDHAFSGANVLTF.

The sample holds a few counts of this clonotype. This sequence joins TRBV6-2 or TRBV6-3 and TRBJ2-7; D may be TRBD1 (5 bases). Germline V gene sequence: CDR1 MNHEY, CDR2 SVGEGT. The ends were cut back, 0 bases at V and 0 bases at J, with 12 bases in the middle. The CDR3 has 16 amino acids. CDR3 in amino acids: CASSYSRTSSSYEQYV. The CDR3, as DNA: TGTGCCAGCAGTTACTCGAGGACATCTAGCTCCTACGAGCAGTACGTC.

J is TRBJ2-5 and V is TRBV6-6; the D is unclear. The CDR3 is 17 amino acids. CDR1 and CDR2 (germline): MNHNY, SVGAGI (reference sequence). The V and J ends lost 0 bases and 2 bases respectively, with 16 bases between them. CDR3 DNA: TGTGCCAGCAGTTACTCTTCAGGCGTAGCTCGACAAGAGACCCAGTACTTC. Residues: CASSYSSGVARQETQYF.

This clonotype has more than one count but fewer than ten. This chain links TRBV12-3 or TRBV12-4 with TRBJ2-2; D possibly uses TRBD1 or TRBD2 (5 bases each). CDR3 size: 16 residues. V was pared by 3 bases and J by 3 bases, with 14 bases between. Written as DNA, the CDR3 is TGTGCCAGCAGTTTTACCGGGGACCATTACACCGGGGAGCTGTTTTTT. This gives the protein CASSFTGDHYTGELFF.

The chain joins TRBV9 to TRBJ1-2; D remains ambiguous. This CDR3 region has 14 residues. Trimming took off 4 bases at V and 4 bases at J, with 14 bases between the two ends. The germline gives CDR1 SGDLS, CDR2 YYNGEE. The CDR3 nucleotides read TGTGCCAGCAGCCCAACGGACGGGCCCTATGGCTACACCTTC. It yields the protein CASSPTDGPYGYTF.

This clonotype was counted many times. V usage is TRBV6-5 and J usage is TRBJ1-2; D may be TRBD1 (6 bases). CDR1 MNHEY and CDR2 SVGAGI come from the germline V gene. This CDR3 has 15 residues. The V end was cut by 2 bases, the J end by 8 bases, with 18 bases between. The CDR3 nucleotides are TGTGCCAGCAGTTACGGCCTGGAACAGGGTAACGGCTACACCTTC. Translation gives CASSYGLEQGNGYTF.

This clonotype was counted between two and nine times. The chain couples TRBV7-6 to TRBJ2-1; 12 bases agree with TRBD2. This CDR3 is built from 19 residues. The V segment lost 1 base and the J segment 4 bases; nucleotides outside the gene matches: 11. Germline V gene lookup returns CDR1 SGHVS and CDR2 FNYEAQ. CDR3 coding DNA: TGTGCCAGCAGCTTAGGTTTCGGAACTAGCGGGGGGTCTTACAATGAGCAGTTCTTC. It yields the protein CASSLGFGTSGGSYNEQFF.

This clonotype has a handful of counts. The chain combines TRBV7-8 with TRBJ2-5, with D perhaps TRBD1 (5 bases). This CDR3 spans 14 amino acids. Germline V gene lookup returns CDR1 SGHVS and CDR2 FQNEAQ. V lost 2 bases, J lost 5 bases, and 12 bases lay in between. The CDR3: CASSLLPGSETQYF. The CDR3 nucleotides read TGTGCCAGCAGCTTACTACCAGGGTCGGAGACCCAGTACTTC.

The CDR3 loop is CSAIQTDRRYNSPLHF. CDR3 DNA sequence: TGCAGTGCTATTCAGACGGACCGAAGGTATAATTCACCCCTCCACTTT. The chain uses TRBV20-1 and TRBJ1-6; no reliable D call. V was pared by 4 bases and J by 4 bases, with 17 bases between. This CDR3 region has 16 residues. The germline gives CDR1 DFQATT, CDR2 SNEGSKA (reference sequence).

This clonotype appeared many times. The rearrangement links TRBV11-2 to TRBJ2-7; 11 bases are shared with TRBD2. V lost 1 base and J lost 2; bases outside the gene matches: 4. CDR3 length: 16 residues. The germline CDR1 and CDR2 sequences are SGHAT and FQNNGV. The CDR3 sequence: CASSLAGSGGAYEQYV. The CDR3 DNA follows: TGTGCCAGCAGCTTAGCGGGTAGCGGGGGGGCCTACGAGCAGTACGTC.